This T cell receptor beta chain was observed in a study of human T cells and chemical hapten exposure. Overall study findings and caveats: High-frequency TCRs, those above 1 in 1000, stayed the same after DPC sensitization.

This clonotype was recorded a few times. The antigen is not known. Time point indicated: pre-sensitization, week 0. The treatment here: therapeutic diphenylcyclopropenone sensitization with weekly scalp DPC. At patch-test visits, sampling came before the patch test. TCRdb independently ran MiXCR on the RACE reads; one entry per CDR3 protein. Here the sample spans around 120,000 distinct CDR3 sequences, about 14% being singletons. The V gene lost 1 base and the J gene lost 10 bases, with 19 bases spanning the gap. CDR3 size: 15 residues. The germline gives CDR1 SGHTA, CDR2 FQGNSA. This sequence originates from a woman aged 18-30 years with alopecia areata. Some clones in this sample may be carry-over from other donors' samples. V gene TRBV7-2 combines with J gene TRBJ1-1; no definite D call. Sequencing was performed on whole blood, taken in connection with sensitization to the hapten diphenylcyclopropenone (DPC). The CDR3 sequence is CASSLVALRQDSAFF. CDR3 sequence (DNA): TGTGCCAGCAGCTTAGTAGCATTAAGGCAGGATTCAGCTTTCTTT.